These 2 T cell receptor beta chains were all obtained from the same sample, sequenced in a study of T cell repertoires in cytomegalovirus infection. TCRdb redid the calling of the reads with MiXCR, one entry per CDR3 protein. In the table there are around 230,000 distinct CDR3 sequences, around two fifths of which are singletons. Their target antigens are unknown. The material was CD8+ T cells from cultured PBMCs, obtained from culture after CMV antigen stimulation. The receptors were sampled from a human donor in good health (CMV status not recorded). Some clones in this sample may be carry-over from other donors' samples.

This chain links TRBV6-4 with TRBJ2-3, with D hard to call. Trimming removed 3 bases at V and 0 bases at J, with 13 bases between. The CDR3 runs 16 residues. Germline V lookup: CDR1 MRHNA, CDR2 SNTAGT. The CDR3 sequence: CASSEAIRSSTDTQYF. The CDR3 DNA reads TGTGCCAGCAGTGAGGCCATTCGATCTAGCACAGATACGCAGTATTTT.

V usage is TRBV27 and J usage is TRBJ1-5, with a possible D match to TRBD1 (5 bases). Germline lookup yields CDR1 MNHEY and CDR2 SMNVEV (reference sequence). CDR3 length equals 16 residues. V lost 5 bases and J lost 6, with 20 bases in between. The CDR3 sequence: CASSPGGTGWSQPQHF. The DNA of the CDR3 is TGTGCCAGCAGTCCGGGGGGGACGGGATGGAGTCAGCCCCAGCATTTT.